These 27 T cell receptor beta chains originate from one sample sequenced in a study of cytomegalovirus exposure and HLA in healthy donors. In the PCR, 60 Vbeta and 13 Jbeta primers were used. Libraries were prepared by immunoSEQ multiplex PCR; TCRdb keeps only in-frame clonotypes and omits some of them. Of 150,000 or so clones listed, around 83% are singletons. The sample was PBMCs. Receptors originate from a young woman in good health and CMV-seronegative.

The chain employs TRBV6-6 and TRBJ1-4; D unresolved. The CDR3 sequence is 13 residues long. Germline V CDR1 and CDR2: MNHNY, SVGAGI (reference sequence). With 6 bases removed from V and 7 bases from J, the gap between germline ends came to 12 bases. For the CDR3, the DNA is TGTGCCAGCAGCCCCACTAGAATTGAAAAACTGTTTTTT. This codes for CASSPTRIEKLFF.

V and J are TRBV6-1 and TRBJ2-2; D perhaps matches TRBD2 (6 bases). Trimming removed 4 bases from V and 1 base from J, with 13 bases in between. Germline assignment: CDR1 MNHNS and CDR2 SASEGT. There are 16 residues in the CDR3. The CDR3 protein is CASSAGVQRNTGELFF. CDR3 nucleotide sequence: TGTGCCAGCAGTGCGGGGGTGCAGAGGAACACCGGGGAGCTGTTTTTT.

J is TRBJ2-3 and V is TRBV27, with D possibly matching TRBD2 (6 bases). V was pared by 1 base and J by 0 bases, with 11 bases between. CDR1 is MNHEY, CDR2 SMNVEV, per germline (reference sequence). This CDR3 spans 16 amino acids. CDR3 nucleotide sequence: TGTGCCAGCAGTTTATTACCGGGAGCTAGCACAGATACGCAGTATTTT. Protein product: CASSLLPGASTDTQYF.

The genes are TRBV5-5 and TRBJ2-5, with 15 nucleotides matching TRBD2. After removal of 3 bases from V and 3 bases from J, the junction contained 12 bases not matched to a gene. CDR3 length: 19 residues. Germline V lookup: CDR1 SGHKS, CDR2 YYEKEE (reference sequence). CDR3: CASSSGLAGGKNTKETQYF. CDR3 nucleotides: TGTGCCAGCAGCTCCGGACTAGCGGGGGGGAAAAACACTAAAGAGACCCAGTACTTC.

CDR3 DNA sequence: TGTGCCAGCAGCTTAGAGGGACAGTACGAATCCTACAATGAGCAGTTCTTC. Encoded protein: CASSLEGQYESYNEQFF. The rearrangement joins TRBV7-9 to TRBJ2-1, with 7 bases aligning to TRBD1. The CDR3 is 17 residues long. V was clipped by 1 base and J by 1 base; unmatched bases: 7. The germline V gene encodes CDR1 SEHNR and CDR2 FQNEAQ (reference sequence). Full variable domain (rest looked up from reference TRBV7-9 and TRBJ2-1): DTGVSQNPRHKITKRGQNVTFRCDPISEHNRLYWYRQTLGQGPEFLTYFQNEAQLEKSRLLSDRFSAERPKGSFSTLEIQRTEQGDSAMYLCASSLEGQYESYNEQFFGPGTRLTVL.

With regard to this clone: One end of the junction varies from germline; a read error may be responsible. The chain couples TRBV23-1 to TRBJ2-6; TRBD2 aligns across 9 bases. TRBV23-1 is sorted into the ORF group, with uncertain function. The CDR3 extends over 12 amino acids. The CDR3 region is CASSQTFAGGRF. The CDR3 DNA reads TGCGCCAGCAGTCAAACTTTTGCGGGAGGGCGTTTC.

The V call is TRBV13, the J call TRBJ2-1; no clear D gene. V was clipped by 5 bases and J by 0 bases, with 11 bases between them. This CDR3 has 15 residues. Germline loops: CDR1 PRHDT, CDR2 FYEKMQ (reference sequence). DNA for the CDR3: TGTGCCAGCAGCCCTGAGAGGAGCTCCTACAATGAGCAGTTCTTC. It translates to CASSPERSSYNEQFF.

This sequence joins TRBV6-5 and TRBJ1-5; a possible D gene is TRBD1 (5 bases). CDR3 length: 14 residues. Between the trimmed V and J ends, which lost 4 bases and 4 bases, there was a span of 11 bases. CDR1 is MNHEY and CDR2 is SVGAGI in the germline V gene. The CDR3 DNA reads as TGTGCCAGCAGTTTAGACAGCCCAAATCAGCCCCAGCATTTT. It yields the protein CASSLDSPNQPQHF.

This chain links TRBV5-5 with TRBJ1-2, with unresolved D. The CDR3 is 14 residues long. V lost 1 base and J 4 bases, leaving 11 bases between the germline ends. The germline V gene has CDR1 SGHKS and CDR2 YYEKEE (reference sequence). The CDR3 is CASSLTSRLYGYTF. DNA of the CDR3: TGTGCCAGCAGCTTGACATCAAGACTCTATGGCTACACCTTC.

CDR3 bases: TGTGCCAGCAGCAGACGGGAAACGACCTACGAGCAGTACTTC. Translated: CASSRRETTYEQYF. The V gene is TRBV7-9, the J gene TRBJ2-7; weak D call: TRBD2 (5 bases). Germline values: CDR1 SEHNR, CDR2 FQNEAQ (reference sequence). Trimming pared 5 bases from V and 2 bases from J, leaving 13 bases between. The CDR3 consists of 14 residues.

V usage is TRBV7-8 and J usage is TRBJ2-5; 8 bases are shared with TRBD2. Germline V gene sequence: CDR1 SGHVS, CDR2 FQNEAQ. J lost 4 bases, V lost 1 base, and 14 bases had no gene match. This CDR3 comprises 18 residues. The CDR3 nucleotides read TGTGCCAGCAGCTTAGGCGGACTGGCCGGGAGGGCGGGAGAGACCCAGTACTTC. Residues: CASSLGGLAGRAGETQYF.

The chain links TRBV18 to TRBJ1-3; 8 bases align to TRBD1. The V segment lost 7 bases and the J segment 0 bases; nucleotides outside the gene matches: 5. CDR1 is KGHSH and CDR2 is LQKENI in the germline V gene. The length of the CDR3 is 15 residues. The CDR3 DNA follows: TGTGCCAGCTTCCCCGACAGGGGCTCTGGAAACACCATATATTTT. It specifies CASFPDRGSGNTIYF.

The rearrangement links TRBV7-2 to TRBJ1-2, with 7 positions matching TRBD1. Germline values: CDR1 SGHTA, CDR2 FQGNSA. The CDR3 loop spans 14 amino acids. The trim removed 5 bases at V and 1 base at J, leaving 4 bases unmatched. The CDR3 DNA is TGTGCCAGCAGCCCGGACAGGATTAACTATGGCTACACCTTC. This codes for CASSPDRINYGYTF.

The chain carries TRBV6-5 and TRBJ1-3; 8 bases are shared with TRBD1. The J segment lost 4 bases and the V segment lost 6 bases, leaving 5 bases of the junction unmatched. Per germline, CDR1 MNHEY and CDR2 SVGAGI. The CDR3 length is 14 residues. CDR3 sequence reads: CASSLTGGGNTIYF. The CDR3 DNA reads TGTGCCAGCAGCCTAACAGGGGGGGGAAACACCATATATTTT.

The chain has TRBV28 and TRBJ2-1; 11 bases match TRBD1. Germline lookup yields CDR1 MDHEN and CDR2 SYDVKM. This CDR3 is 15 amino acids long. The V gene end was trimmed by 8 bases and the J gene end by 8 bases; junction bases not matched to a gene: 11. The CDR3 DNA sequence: TGTGCCAGCTTCAATCCGGGACAGGGGGAGGATGAGCAGTTCTTC. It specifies CASFNPGQGEDEQFF. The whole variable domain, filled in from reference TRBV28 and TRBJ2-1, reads DVKVTQSSRYLVKRTGEKVFLECVQDMDHENMFWYRQDPGLGLRLIYFSYDVKMKEKGDIPEGYSVSREKKERFSLILESASTNQTSMYLCASFNPGQGEDEQFFGPGTRLTVL.

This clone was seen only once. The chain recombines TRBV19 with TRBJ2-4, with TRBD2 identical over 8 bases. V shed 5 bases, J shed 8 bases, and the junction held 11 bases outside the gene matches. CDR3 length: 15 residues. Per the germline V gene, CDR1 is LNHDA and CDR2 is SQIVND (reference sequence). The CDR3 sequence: CASSPSSGSGYIQYF. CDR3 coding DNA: TGTGCCAGTAGTCCCAGCAGCGGGAGTGGGTACATTCAGTACTTC.

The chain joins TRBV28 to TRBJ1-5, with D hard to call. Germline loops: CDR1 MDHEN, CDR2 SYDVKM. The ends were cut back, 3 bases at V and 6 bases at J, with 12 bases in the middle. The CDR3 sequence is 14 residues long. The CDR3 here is CASSLGLHSQPQHF. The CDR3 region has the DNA TGTGCCAGCAGTTTGGGCCTCCATTCTCAGCCCCAGCATTTT.

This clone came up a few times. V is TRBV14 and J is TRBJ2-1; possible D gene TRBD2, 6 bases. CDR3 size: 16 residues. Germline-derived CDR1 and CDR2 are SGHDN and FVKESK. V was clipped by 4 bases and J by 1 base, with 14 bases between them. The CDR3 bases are TGTGCCAGCAGCCTCTTGGGTAGCGGTTCCTACAATGAGCAGTTCTTC. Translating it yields CASSLLGSGSYNEQFF. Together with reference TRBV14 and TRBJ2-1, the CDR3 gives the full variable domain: EAGVTQFPSHSVIEKGQTVTLRCDPISGHDNLYWYRRVMGKEIKFLLHFVKESKQDESGMPNNRFLAERTGGTYSTLKVQPAELEDSGVYFCASSLLGSGSYNEQFFGPGTRLTVL.

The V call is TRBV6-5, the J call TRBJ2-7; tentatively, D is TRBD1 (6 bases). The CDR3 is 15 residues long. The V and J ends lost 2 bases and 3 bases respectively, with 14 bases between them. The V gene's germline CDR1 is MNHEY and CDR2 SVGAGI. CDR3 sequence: CASSYGPGVVYEQYF. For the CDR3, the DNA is TGTGCCAGCAGTTACGGGCCAGGGGTAGTCTACGAGCAGTACTTC.

The CDR3 region is CASTNRGISASIYNEQFF. The CDR3 DNA sequence: TGTGCCAGCACCAATCGCGGGATAAGCGCCTCGATTTACAATGAGCAGTTCTTC. The chain joins TRBV27 to TRBJ2-1; D is possibly TRBD2 (6 bases). Germline V gives CDR1 MNHEY, CDR2 SMNVEV (reference sequence). The CDR3 extends over 18 amino acids. The V and J ends lost 7 bases and 4 bases respectively, with 26 bases between them.

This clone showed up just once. In DNA, the CDR3 is TGTGCCAGCAGCTTAAATTTAGAGGGCAACTATGGCTACACCTTC. It yields the protein CASSLNLEGNYGYTF. The chain is built from TRBV7-9 and TRBJ1-2; no clear D gene. The CDR3 is made up of 15 amino acids. Germline-derived CDR1 and CDR2 are SEHNR and FQNEAQ (reference sequence). V dropped 2 bases and J dropped 2 bases, with 12 bases sitting between them.

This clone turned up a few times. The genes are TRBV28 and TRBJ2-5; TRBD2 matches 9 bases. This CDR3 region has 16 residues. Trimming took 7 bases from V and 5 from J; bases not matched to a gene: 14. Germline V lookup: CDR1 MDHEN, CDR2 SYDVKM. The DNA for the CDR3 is TGTGCCAGCAAAGCCGGGGGGCTAGCGGGGCTCGAGACCCAGTACTTC. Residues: CASKAGGLAGLETQYF.

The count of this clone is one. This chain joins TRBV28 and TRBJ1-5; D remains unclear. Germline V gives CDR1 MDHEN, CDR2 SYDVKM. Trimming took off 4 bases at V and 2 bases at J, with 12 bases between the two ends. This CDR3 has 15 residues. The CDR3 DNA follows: TGTGCCAGCAGTTCCCCGGGTTTCGGCAATCAGCCCCAGCATTTT. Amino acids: CASSSPGFGNQPQHF.

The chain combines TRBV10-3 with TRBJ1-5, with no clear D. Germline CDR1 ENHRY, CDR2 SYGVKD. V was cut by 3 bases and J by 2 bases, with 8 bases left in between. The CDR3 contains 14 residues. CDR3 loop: CAISDGGRNQPQHF. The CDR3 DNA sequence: TGTGCCATCAGTGACGGTGGTCGCAATCAGCCCCAGCATTTT.

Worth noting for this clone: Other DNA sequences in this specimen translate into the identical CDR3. CDR3 DNA: TGTGCCAGCAGTACAGTCCGGGACAGGGGTAAGCCCCAGCATTTT. Protein: CASSTVRDRGKPQHF. The chain links TRBV27 to TRBJ1-5; the match to TRBD1 covers 10 bases. V shed 5 bases and J 8 bases; nucleotides not matched to a gene: 9. The CDR3 has 15 residues. Germline CDR1 is MNHEY and CDR2 is SMNVEV (reference sequence).

CDR3 DNA sequence: TGTGCCAGCAGTGAATGGGGAGGTCAGCCCCAGCATTTT. It yields the protein CASSEWGGQPQHF. This rearrangement joins TRBV2 to TRBJ1-5; D call uncertain. Germline values: CDR1 SNHLY, CDR2 FYNNEI. V was pared by 2 bases and J by 6 bases, with 8 bases between. This CDR3 has 13 residues.

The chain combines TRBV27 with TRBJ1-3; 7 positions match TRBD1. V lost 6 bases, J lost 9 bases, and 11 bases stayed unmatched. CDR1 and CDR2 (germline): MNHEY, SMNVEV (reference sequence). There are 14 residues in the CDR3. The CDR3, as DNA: TGTGCCAGCAGGCCTGCGGGACAGTTCGCCACCATATATTTT. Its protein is CASRPAGQFATIYF.